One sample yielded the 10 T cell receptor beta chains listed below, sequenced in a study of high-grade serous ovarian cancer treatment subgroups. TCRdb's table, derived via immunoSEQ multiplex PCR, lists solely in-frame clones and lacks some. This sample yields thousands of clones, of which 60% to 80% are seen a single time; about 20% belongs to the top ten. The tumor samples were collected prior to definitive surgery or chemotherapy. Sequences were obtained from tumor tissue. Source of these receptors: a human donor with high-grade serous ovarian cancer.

As DNA, the CDR3 is TGTGCCAGCAGTTTAAACAGGGGTAGTCAGCCCCAGCATTTT. This translates into CASSLNRGSQPQHF. The chain couples TRBV28 to TRBJ1-5, with TRBD1 matching 7 bases. The CDR3 loop spans 14 amino acids. Losses at the gene ends were 2 bases for V and 6 bases for J; bases not matched to a gene: 4. Germline CDR1 is MDHEN and CDR2 is SYDVKM.

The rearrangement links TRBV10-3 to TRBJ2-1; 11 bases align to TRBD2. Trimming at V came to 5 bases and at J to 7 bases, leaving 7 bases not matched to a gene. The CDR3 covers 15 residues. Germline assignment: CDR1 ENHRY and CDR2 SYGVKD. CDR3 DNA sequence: TGTGCCATCAGTCCCGGGACTAGCGGAGAGAATGAGCAGTTCTTC. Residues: CAISPGTSGENEQFF.

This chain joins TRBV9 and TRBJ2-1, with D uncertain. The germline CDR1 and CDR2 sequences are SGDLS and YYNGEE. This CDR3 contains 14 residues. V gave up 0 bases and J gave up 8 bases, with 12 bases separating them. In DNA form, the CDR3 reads TGTGCCAGCAGCGTAGCGCGTCAATTTCATGAGCAGTTCTTC. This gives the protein CASSVARQFHEQFF.

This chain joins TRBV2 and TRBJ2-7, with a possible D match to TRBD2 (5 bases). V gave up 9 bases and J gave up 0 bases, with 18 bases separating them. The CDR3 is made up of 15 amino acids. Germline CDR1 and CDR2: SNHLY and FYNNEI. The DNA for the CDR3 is TGTGCCAGTTCCTATGACGTAGGGAGCTCCTACGAGCAGTACGTC. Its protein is CASSYDVGSSYEQYV.

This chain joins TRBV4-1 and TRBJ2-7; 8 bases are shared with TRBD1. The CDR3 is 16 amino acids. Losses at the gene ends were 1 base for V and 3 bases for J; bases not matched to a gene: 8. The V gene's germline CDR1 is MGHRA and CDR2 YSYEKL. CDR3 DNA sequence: TGCGCCAGCAGCCAAGGGACAGGGTCGGTGGGCTACGAGCAGTACTTC. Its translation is CASSQGTGSVGYEQYF.

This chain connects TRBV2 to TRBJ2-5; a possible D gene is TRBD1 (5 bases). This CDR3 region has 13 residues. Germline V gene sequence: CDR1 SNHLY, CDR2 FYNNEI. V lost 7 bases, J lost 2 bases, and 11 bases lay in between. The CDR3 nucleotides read TGTGCCAGCATTGGGGCACCTCAAGAGACCCAGTACTTC. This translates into CASIGAPQETQYF.

The CDR3 DNA reads as TGTGCCAGCATCTCAGGGAGGGCCAGCACCGGGGAGCTGTTTTTT. It codes for CASISGRASTGELFF. V gene TRBV6-1 combines with J gene TRBJ2-2; TRBD2 matches 7 bases. Germline V gene data show CDR1 as MNHNS and CDR2 as SASEGT. The CDR3 spans 15 residues. V lost 7 bases, J lost 4 bases, and 9 bases stayed unmatched.

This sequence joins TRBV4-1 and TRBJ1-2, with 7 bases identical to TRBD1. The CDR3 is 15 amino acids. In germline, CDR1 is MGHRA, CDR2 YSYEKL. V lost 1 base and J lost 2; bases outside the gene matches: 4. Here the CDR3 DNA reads TGCGCCAGCAGCCAAGTCTGGGACAGCAACTATGGCTACACCTTC. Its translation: CASSQVWDSNYGYTF.

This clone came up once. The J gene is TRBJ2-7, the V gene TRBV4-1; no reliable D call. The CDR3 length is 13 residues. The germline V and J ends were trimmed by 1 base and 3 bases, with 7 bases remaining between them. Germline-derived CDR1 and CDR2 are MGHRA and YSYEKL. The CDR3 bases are TGCGCCAGCAGCCAAGCCCCTAGCTACGAGCAGTACTTC. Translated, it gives CASSQAPSYEQYF.

CDR3 sequence: CASSVRQTQETQYF. CDR3 DNA: TGTGCCAGCAGCGTCCGACAGACACAAGAGACCCAGTACTTC. This sequence joins TRBV7-2 and TRBJ2-5, with D possibly TRBD1 on 5 matching bases. The germline V gene encodes CDR1 SGHTA and CDR2 FQGNSA. The V gene lost 5 bases and the J gene lost 2 bases, with 12 bases spanning the gap. CDR3 size: 14 residues.